This TCR beta chain emerged from a study of CD8+ T cells in alopecia areata. Across the whole study: Treatment comprised oral tofacitinib, 5 to 10 mg twice daily, in treated patients. Patients in the study were on tofacitinib for 6 to 18 months, then off it for 6 months.

The table lists this clone with a few counts. CDR1 and CDR2 from the germline V gene are LGHNA and YSLEER. The CDR3 has 16 amino acids. V was clipped by 0 bases and J by 0 bases, with 11 bases between them. Sequencing templates came from extracted RNA that was reverse transcribed into cDNA. Generated by immunoSEQ multiplex PCR, the TCRdb table keeps only in-frame clones and is missing some. The sample lists roughly 200,000 clones, roughly 60% occurring once. The receptor was isolated from a human donor with alopecia areata. The specimen comprised CD4+ T cells sorted from blood, sampled at week 0. The chain has TRBV4-3 and TRBJ1-2; D remains unclear. The CDR3 DNA reads as TGCGCCAGCAGCCAAGATTTTAGACGGTCTAACTATGGCTACACCTTC. Protein product: CASSQDFRRSNYGYTF.